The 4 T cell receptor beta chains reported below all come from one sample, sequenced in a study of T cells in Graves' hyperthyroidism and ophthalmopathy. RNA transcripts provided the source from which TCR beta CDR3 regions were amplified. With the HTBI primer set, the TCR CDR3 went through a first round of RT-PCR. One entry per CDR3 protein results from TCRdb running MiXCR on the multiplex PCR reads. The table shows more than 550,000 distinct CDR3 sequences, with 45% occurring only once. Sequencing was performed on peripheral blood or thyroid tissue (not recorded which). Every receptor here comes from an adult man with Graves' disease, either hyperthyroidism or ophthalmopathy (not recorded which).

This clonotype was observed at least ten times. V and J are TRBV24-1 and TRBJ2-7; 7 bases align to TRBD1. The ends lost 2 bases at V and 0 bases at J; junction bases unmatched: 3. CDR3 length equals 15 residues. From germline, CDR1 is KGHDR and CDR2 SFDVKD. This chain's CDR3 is CATSDSQGDSYEQYF. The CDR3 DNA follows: TGTGCCACCAGTGATTCCCAGGGGGACTCCTACGAGCAGTACTTC.

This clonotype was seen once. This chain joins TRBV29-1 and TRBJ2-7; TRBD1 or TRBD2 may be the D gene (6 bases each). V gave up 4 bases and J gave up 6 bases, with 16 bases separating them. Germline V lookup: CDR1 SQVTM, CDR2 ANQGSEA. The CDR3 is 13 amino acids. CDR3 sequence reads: CSVGSGGRGEQYF. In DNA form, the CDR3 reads TGCAGCGTTGGGAGTGGGGGGCGAGGCGAGCAGTACTTC.

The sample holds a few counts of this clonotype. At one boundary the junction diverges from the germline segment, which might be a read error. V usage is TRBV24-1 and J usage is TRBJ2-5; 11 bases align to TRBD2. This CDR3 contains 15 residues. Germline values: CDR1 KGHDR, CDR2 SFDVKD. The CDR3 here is CASSELAGDQETQYF. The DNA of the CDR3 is TGTGCCAGCAGTGAACTAGCGGGGGATCAAGAGACCCAGTACTTC.

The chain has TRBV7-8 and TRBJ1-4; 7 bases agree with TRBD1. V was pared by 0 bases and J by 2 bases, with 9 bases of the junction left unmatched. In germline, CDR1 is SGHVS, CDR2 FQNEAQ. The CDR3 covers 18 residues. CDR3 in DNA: TGTGCCAGCAGCTTAGCGAGACAGGGATCTAGGACTAATGAAAAACTGTTTTTT. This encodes CASSLARQGSRTNEKLFF.